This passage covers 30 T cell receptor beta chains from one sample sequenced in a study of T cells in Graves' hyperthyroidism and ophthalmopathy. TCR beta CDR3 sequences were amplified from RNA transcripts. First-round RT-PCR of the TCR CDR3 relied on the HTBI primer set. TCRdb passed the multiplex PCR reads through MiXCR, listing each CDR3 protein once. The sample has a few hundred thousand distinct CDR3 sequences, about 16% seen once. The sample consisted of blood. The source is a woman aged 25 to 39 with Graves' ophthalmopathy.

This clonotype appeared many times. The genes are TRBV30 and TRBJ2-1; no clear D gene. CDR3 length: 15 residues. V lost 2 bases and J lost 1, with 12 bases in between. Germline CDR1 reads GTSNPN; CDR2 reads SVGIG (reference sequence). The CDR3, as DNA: TGTGCCTGGAGTCAGATCTTACAGTCCTACAATGAGCAGTTCTTC. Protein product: CAWSQILQSYNEQFF.

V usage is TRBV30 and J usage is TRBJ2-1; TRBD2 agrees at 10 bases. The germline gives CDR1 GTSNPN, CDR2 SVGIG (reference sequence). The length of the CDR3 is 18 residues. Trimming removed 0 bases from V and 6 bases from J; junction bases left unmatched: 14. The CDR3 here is CAWSVLGPTSGACNEQFF. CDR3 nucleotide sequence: TGTGCCTGGAGTGTTTTGGGCCCAACTAGCGGGGCCTGCAATGAGCAGTTCTTC.

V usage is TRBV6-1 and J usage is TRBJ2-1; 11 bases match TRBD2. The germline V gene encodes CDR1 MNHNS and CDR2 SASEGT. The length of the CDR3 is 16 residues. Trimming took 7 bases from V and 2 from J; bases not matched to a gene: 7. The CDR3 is CASNKFSGRAYNEQFF. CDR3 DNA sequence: TGTGCCAGCAATAAATTTAGCGGGAGGGCCTACAATGAGCAGTTCTTC.

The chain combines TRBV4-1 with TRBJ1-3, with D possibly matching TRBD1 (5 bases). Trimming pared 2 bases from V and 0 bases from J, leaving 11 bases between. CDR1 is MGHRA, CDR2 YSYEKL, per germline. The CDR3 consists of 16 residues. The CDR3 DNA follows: TGCGCCAGCAGCCAACGACAGTTGAGCTCTGGAAACACCATATATTTT. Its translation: CASSQRQLSSGNTIYF.

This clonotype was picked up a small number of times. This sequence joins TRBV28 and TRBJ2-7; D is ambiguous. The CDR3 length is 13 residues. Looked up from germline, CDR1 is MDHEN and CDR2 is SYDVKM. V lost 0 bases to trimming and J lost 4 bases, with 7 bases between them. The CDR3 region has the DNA TGTGCCAGCAGTTTATGGGGTAGATACGAGCAGTACTTC. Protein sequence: CASSLWGRYEQYF.

The CDR3 region has the DNA TGTGCCAGCATTGCGGGAGGGAGCGATGAGCAGTTCTTC. It is translated as CASIAGGSDEQFF. J is TRBJ2-1 and V is TRBV2; TRBD2 aligns across 9 bases. CDR1 and CDR2 from the germline V gene are SNHLY and FYNNEI. Germline trimming cut 7 bases from V and 8 bases from J; bases unmatched to any gene: 6. The CDR3 runs 13 residues.

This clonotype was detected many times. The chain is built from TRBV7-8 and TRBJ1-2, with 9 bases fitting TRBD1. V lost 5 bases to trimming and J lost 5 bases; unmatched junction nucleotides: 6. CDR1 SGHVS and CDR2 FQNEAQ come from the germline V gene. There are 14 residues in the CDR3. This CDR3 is CASSPRDRAYGYTF. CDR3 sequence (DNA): TGTGCCAGCAGCCCAAGGGACAGGGCGTATGGCTACACCTTC.

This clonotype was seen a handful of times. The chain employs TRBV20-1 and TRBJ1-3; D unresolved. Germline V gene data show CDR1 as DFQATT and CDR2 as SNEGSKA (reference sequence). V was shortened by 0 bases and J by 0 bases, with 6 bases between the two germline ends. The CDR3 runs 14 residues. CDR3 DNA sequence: TGCAGTGCTAGAGATCCCCCCTCTGGAAACACCATATATTTT. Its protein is CSARDPPSGNTIYF.

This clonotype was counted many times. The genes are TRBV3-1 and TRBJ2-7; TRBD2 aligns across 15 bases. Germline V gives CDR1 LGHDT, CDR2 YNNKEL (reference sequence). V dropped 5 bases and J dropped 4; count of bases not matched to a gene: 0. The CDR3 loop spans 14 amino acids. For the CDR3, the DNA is TGTGCCAGCAGCGGGACTAGCGGGAGGTACGAGCAGTACTTC. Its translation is CASSGTSGRYEQYF.

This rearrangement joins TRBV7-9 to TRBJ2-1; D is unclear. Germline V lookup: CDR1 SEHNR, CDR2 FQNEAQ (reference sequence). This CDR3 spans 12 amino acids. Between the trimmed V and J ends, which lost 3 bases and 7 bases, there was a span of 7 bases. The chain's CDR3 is CASSFTTNEQFF. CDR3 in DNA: TGTGCCAGCAGCTTCACGACAAATGAGCAGTTCTTC.

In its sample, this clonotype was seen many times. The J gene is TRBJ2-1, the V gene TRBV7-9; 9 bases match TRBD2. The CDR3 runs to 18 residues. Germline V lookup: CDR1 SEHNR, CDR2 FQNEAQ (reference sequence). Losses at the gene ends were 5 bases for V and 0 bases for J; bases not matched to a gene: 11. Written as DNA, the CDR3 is TGTGCCAGCAGCCCCCGCCTAGCGGGGACGAGCTCCTACAATGAGCAGTTCTTC. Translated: CASSPRLAGTSSYNEQFF.

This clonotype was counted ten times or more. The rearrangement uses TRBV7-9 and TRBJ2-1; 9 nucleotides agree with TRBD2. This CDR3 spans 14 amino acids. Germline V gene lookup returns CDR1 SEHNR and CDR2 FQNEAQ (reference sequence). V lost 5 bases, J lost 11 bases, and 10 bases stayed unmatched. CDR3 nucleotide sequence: TGTGCCAGCAGCCTACGTGAGCGGGAGGCACAGCAGTTCTTC. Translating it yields CASSLREREAQQFF. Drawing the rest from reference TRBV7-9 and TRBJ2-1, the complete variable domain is DTGVSQNPRHKITKRGQNVTFRCDPISEHNRLYWYRQTLGQGPEFLTYFQNEAQLEKSRLLSDRFSAERPKGSFSTLEIQRTEQGDSAMYLCASSLREREAQQFFGPGTRLTVL.

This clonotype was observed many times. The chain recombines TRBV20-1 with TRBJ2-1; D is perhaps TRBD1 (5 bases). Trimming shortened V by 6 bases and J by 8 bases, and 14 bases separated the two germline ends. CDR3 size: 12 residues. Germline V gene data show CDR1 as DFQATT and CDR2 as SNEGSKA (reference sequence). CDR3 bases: TGCAGTGCGCCGCTAGGGGCTTATGAGCAGTTCTTC. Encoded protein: CSAPLGAYEQFF.

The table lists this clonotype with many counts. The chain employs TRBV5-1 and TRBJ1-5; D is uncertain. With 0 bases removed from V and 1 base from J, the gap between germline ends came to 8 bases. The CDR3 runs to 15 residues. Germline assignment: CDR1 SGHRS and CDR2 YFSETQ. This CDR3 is CASSLDGVSNQPQHF. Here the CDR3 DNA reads TGCGCCAGCAGCTTGGACGGGGTAAGCAATCAGCCCCAGCATTTT. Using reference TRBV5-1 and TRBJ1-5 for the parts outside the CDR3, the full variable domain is KAGVTQTPRYLIKTRGQQVTLSCSPISGHRSVSWYQQTPGQGLQFLFEYFSETQRNKGNFPGRFSGRQFSNSRSEMNVSTLELGDSALYLCASSLDGVSNQPQHFGDGTRLSIL.

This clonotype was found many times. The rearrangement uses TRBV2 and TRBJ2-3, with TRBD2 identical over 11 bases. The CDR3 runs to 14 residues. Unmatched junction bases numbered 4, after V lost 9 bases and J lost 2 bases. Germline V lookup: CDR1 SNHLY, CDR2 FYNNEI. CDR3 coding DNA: TGTGCCAGTGGGACTAGCGGAAACACAGATACGCAGTATTTT. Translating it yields CASGTSGNTDTQYF.

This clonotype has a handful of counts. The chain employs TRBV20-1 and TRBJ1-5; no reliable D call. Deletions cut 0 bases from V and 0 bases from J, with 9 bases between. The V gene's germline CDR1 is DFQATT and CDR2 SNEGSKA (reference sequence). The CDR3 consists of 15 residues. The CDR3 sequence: CSARDFGGSNQPQHF. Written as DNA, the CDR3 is TGCAGTGCTAGAGATTTCGGCGGTAGCAATCAGCCCCAGCATTTT.

In DNA form, the CDR3 reads TGCGCCAGCAGCCAAGATGGGTCTAGCACAGATACGCAGTATTTT. This encodes CASSQDGSSTDTQYF. The chain links TRBV4-3 to TRBJ2-3; D call uncertain. CDR1 is LGHNA and CDR2 is YSLEER in the germline V gene. This CDR3 is 15 amino acids long. V was trimmed by 0 bases and J by 0 bases, leaving 7 bases between them.

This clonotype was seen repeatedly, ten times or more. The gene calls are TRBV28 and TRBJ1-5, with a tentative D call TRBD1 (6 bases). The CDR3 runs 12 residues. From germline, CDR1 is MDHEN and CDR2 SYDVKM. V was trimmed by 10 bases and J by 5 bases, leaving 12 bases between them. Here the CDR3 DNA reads TGTGCCACCCGGACAGTACATCAGCCCCAGCATTTT. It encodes CATRTVHQPQHF.

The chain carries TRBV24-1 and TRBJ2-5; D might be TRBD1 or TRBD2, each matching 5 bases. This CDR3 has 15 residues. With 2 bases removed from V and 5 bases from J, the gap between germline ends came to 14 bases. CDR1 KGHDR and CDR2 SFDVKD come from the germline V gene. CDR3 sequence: CATSDSRVGEETQYF. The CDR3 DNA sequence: TGTGCCACCAGTGATTCCCGAGTGGGGGAGGAGACCCAGTACTTC.

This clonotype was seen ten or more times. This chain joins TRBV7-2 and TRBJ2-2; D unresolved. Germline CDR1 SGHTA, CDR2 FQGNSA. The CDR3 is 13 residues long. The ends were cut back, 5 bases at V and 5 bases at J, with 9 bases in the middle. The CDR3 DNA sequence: TGTGCCAGCAGCCCAAAGTCTACCGGGGAGCTGTTTTTT. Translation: CASSPKSTGELFF.

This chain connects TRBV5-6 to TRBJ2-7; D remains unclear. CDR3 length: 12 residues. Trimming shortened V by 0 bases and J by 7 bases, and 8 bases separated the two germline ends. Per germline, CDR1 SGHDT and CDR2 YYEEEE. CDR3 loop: CASSLAPGEQYF. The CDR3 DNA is TGTGCCAGCAGCTTGGCCCCCGGGGAGCAGTACTTC. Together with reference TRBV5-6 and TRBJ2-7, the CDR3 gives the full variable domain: DAGVTQSPTHLIKTRGQQVTLRCSPKSGHDTVSWYQQALGQGPQFIFQYYEEEERQRGNFPDRFSGHQFPNYSSELNVNALLLGDSALYLCASSLAPGEQYFGPGTRLTVT.

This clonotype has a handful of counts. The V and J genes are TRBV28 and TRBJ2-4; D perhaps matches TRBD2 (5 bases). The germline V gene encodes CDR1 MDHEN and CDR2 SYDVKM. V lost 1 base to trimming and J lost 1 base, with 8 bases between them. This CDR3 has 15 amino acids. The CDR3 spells CASSLYRGAKNIQYF. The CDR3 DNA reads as TGTGCCAGCAGTTTATATCGCGGGGCCAAAAACATTCAGTACTTC.

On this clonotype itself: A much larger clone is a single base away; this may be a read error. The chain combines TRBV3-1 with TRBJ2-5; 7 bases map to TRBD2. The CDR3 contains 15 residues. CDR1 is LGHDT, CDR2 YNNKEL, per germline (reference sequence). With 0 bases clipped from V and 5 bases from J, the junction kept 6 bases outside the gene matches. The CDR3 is CASSQEYWEGETQYF. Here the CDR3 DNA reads TGTGCCAGCAGCCAAGAATACTGGGAGGGGGAGACCCAGTACTTC.

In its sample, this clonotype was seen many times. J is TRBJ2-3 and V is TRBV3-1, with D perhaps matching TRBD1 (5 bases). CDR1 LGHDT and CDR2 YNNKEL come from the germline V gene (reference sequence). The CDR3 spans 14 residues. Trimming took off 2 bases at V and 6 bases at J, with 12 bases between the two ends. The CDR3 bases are TGTGCCAGCAGCCAATTGAACCAGGGTGATACGCAGTATTTT. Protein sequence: CASSQLNQGDTQYF.

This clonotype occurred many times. This CDR3 reads CSAGQGNEQFF. The CDR3 DNA follows: TGCAGTGCCGGGCAGGGCAATGAGCAGTTCTTC. The V gene is TRBV20-1, the J gene TRBJ2-1; D perhaps matches TRBD1 (5 bases). Germline V gene sequence: CDR1 DFQATT, CDR2 SNEGSKA (reference sequence). Trimming took 6 bases from V and 6 from J, leaving 9 bases between them. CDR3 length: 11 residues.

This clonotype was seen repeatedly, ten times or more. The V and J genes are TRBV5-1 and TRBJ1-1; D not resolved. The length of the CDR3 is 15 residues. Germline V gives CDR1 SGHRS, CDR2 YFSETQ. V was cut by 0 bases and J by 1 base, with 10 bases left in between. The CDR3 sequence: CASSLAGLSNTEAFF. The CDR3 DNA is TGCGCCAGCAGCTTGGCAGGACTTTCGAACACTGAAGCTTTCTTT.

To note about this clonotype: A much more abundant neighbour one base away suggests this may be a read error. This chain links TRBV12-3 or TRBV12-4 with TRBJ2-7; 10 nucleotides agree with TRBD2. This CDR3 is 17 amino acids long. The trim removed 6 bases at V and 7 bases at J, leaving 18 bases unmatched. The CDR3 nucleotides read TGTGCCAGCAGCCCCGAAGCACTAGCGGGATCCCCTGGGGAGCAGTACTTC. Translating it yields CASSPEALAGSPGEQYF.

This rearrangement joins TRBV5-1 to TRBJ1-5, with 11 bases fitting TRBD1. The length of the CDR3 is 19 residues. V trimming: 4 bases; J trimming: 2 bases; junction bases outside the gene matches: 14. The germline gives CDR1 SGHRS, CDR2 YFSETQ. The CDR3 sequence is CASSPGLGTGGLGNQPQHF. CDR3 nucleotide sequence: TGCGCCAGCAGCCCGGGGTTGGGGACAGGGGGGCTGGGCAATCAGCCCCAGCATTTT.

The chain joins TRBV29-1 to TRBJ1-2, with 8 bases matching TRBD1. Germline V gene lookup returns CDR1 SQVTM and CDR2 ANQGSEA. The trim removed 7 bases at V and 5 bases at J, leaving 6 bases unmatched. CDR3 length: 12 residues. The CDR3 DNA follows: TGCAGCGGGCGGGGACAGGAATATGGCTACACCTTC. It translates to CSGRGQEYGYTF.

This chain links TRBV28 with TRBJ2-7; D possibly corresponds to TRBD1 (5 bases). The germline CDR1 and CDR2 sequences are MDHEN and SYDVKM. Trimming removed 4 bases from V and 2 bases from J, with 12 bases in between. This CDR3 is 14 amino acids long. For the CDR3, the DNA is TGTGCCAGCAGTTGGGGCAGGATTACCTACGAGCAGTACTTC. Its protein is CASSWGRITYEQYF.